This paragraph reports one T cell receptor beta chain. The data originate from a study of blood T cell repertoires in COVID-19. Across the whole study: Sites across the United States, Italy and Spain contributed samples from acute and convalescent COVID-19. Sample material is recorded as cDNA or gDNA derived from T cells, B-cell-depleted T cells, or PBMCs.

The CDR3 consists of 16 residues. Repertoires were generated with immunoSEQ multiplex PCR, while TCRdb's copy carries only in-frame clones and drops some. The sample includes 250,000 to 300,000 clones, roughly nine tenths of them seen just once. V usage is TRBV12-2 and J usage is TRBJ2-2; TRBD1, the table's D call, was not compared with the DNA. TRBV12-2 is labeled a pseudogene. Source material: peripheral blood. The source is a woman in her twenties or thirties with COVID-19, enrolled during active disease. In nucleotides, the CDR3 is TGTGCAAGTCGCTTACAGGGACAGGGTTCTACCGGGGAGCTGTTTTTT. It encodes CASRLQGQGSTGELFF.